The 17 T cell receptor beta chains listed next were all sequenced from one sample in a study of blood T cell repertoires in COVID-19. Sequencing used immunoSEQ multiplex PCR; TCRdb keeps in-frame clones, though not all of them. Found here are about 380,000 clones, 85% of them singletons; the top ten hold under 4%. The sequencing input was peripheral blood. The receptors here all came from a young woman with acute or convalescent COVID-19.

V and J are TRBV11-2 and TRBJ2-7, with D possibly TRBD2 on 5 matching bases. This CDR3 comprises 15 residues. Trimming took off 0 bases at V and 4 bases at J, with 13 bases between the two ends. CDR1 SGHAT and CDR2 FQNNGV come from the germline V gene. The DNA of the CDR3 is TGTGCCAGCAGCTTAGATGGGAGTACGGGATACGAGCAGTACTTC. Its protein product is CASSLDGSTGYEQYF.

The chain combines TRBV19 with TRBJ2-1; D is undetermined. The germline gives CDR1 LNHDA, CDR2 SQIVND (reference sequence). The CDR3 length is 15 residues. V lost 3 bases and J 5 bases, leaving 14 bases between the germline ends. The CDR3 is CASSIQITRNNEQFF. DNA of the CDR3: TGTGCCAGTAGTATCCAGATTACACGCAACAATGAGCAGTTCTTC.

The chain has TRBV9 and TRBJ2-7; possible D gene TRBD2, 7 bases. Per the germline V gene, CDR1 is SGDLS and CDR2 is YYNGEE. V lost 2 bases to trimming and J lost 5 bases, with 14 bases between them. The CDR3 spans 14 residues. CDR3 region: CASSVRAGADEQYF. DNA for the CDR3: TGTGCCAGCAGCGTCCGGGCGGGGGCGGACGAGCAGTACTTC.

The rearrangement uses TRBV9 and TRBJ2-7, with TRBD2 matching 7 bases. Per germline, CDR1 SGDLS and CDR2 YYNGEE. The CDR3 extends over 15 amino acids. Trimming removed 4 bases from V and 2 bases from J; junction bases left unmatched: 9. The CDR3 DNA sequence: TGTGCCAGCAGCCCCCAAAGCGGGGCCACCTACGAGCAGTACTTC. Translation gives CASSPQSGATYEQYF.

The rearrangement joins TRBV6-2 or TRBV6-3 to TRBJ1-6; a possible D gene is TRBD1 (6 bases). The V gene's germline CDR1 is MNHEY and CDR2 SVGEGT. The length of the CDR3 is 15 residues. The ends were cut back, 3 bases at V and 7 bases at J, with 13 bases in the middle. CDR3 coding DNA: TGTGCCAGCAGTTATAAGGGGGTGAGGAATTCACCCCTCCACTTT. Its protein product is CASSYKGVRNSPLHF.

V is TRBV9 and J is TRBJ1-6; the match to TRBD1 covers 9 bases. The germline CDR1 and CDR2 sequences are SGDLS and YYNGEE. V was pared by 3 bases and J by 9 bases, with 10 bases of the junction left unmatched. The CDR3 runs 16 residues. CDR3 in DNA: TGTGCCAGCAGCGCCAGGGACAGGGAGTTCGTTTCACCCCTCCACTTT. Translation: CASSARDREFVSPLHF.

The chain couples TRBV30 to TRBJ1-2; TRBD1 is a possible D gene (5 bases). Trimming cost V 3 bases and J 7 bases, with 12 bases left between them. Germline CDR1 reads GTSNPN; CDR2 reads SVGIG (reference sequence). The CDR3 runs to 12 residues. CDR3 coding DNA: TGTGCCTGGAGACAGCGGGACCCTGGCTACACCTTC. It translates to CAWRQRDPGYTF. The full variable domain, rest sourced from reference TRBV30 and TRBJ1-2, is SQTIHQWPATLVQPVGSPLSLECTVEGTSNPNLYWYRQAAGRGLQLLFYSVGIGQISSEVPQNLSASRPQDRQFILSSKKLLLSDSGFYLCAWRQRDPGYTFGSGTRLTVV.

This clone was seen a single time. This chain links TRBV10-2 with TRBJ2-7; D might be TRBD2 (6 bases). This CDR3 is built from 13 residues. V lost 7 bases to trimming and J lost 3 bases, with 13 bases between them. Per the germline V gene, CDR1 is WSHSY and CDR2 is SAAADI. CDR3 sequence reads: CASNNGGVYEQYF. The CDR3 DNA is TGCGCCAGCAATAACGGGGGAGTCTACGAGCAGTACTTC.

V and J are TRBV29-1 and TRBJ2-1; D call uncertain. CDR3 length equals 16 residues. V was shortened by 3 bases and J by 0 bases, with 15 bases between the two germline ends. From germline, CDR1 is SQVTM and CDR2 ANQGSEA. CDR3 residues: CSVDNLQQSSYNEQFF. CDR3 DNA sequence: TGCAGCGTTGACAACCTACAGCAGAGCTCCTACAATGAGCAGTTCTTC.

A single count supports this clone. The rearrangement links TRBV5-6 to TRBJ1-2, with TRBD1 as a possible D gene (5 bases). The CDR3 consists of 14 residues. Germline V gives CDR1 SGHDT, CDR2 YYEEEE. Trimming pared 0 bases from V and 7 bases from J, leaving 13 bases between. The CDR3 loop reads CASSLDGGLRGYTF. The CDR3 nucleotides are TGTGCCAGCAGCTTGGACGGGGGTCTGCGTGGCTACACCTTC.

V and J are TRBV24-1 and TRBJ2-3; TRBD1 aligns across 9 bases. The germline gives CDR1 KGHDR, CDR2 SFDVKD. J was trimmed by 5 bases and V by 1 base; bases with no gene match: 3. The length of the CDR3 is 15 residues. DNA for the CDR3: TGTGCCACCAGTGATTTACAGGGGGCTGGAGATACGCAGTATTTT. As protein: CATSDLQGAGDTQYF.

This chain links TRBV4-2 with TRBJ1-1, with TRBD1 matching 9 bases. The V gene end was trimmed by 3 bases and the J gene end by 5 bases; junction bases not matched to a gene: 7. This CDR3 comprises 15 residues. CDR1 and CDR2 (germline): LGHNA, YNFKEQ. CDR3 residues: CASSQGTGRVTEAFF. For the CDR3, the DNA is TGTGCCAGCAGCCAGGGGACAGGGCGCGTGACTGAAGCTTTCTTT.

The chain links TRBV14 to TRBJ2-2; TRBD2 is a possible D gene (6 bases). V lost 3 bases and J 5 bases, leaving 10 bases between the germline ends. Germline CDR1 SGHDN, CDR2 FVKESK. The CDR3 has 14 amino acids. This chain's CDR3 is CASSQGLRTGELFF. The CDR3 coding sequence is TGTGCCAGCAGCCAGGGACTTCGAACCGGGGAGCTGTTTTTT.

The gene calls are TRBV13 and TRBJ2-7, with D maybe TRBD2 (7 bases). This CDR3 has 14 residues. In germline, CDR1 is PRHDT, CDR2 FYEKMQ (reference sequence). The V and J ends lost 5 bases and 5 bases respectively, with 16 bases between them. This CDR3 is CASSRGGALHEQYF. CDR3 sequence (DNA): TGTGCCAGCAGCCGTGGGGGGGCGCTTCACGAGCAGTACTTC.

The genes are TRBV6-5 and TRBJ2-3; 9 bases map to TRBD1. With 6 bases clipped from V and 5 bases from J, the junction kept 9 bases outside the gene matches. CDR3 length: 15 amino acids. Germline-derived CDR1 and CDR2 are MNHEY and SVGAGI. CDR3 nucleotide sequence: TGTGCCAGCAGGACGGGACAGGGCGGCCTAGATACGCAGTATTTT. Its translation: CASRTGQGGLDTQYF.

The chain's CDR3 is CASSSSRTGGLYSNQPQHF. CDR3 DNA sequence: TGTGCCAGCAGCAGCTCCCGGACAGGGGGACTGTATAGCAATCAGCCCCAGCATTTT. The V gene is TRBV7-8, the J gene TRBJ1-5; 10 nucleotides align to TRBD1. The trim removed 5 bases at V and 0 bases at J, leaving 13 bases unmatched. Germline assignment: CDR1 SGHVS and CDR2 FQNEAQ. CDR3 length: 19 amino acids. Complete variable domain (other parts from reference TRBV7-8 and TRBJ1-5): GAGVSQSPRYKVAKRGQDVALRCDPISGHVSLFWYQQALGQGPEFLTYFQNEAQLDKSGLPSDRFFAERPEGSVSTLKIQRTQQEDSAVYLCASSSSRTGGLYSNQPQHFGDGTRLSIL.

The chain combines TRBV9 with TRBJ2-7; 7 bases map to TRBD1. The germline V gene has CDR1 SGDLS and CDR2 YYNGEE. The V gene end was trimmed by 0 bases and the J gene end by 1 base; junction bases not matched to a gene: 1. The CDR3 has 14 amino acids. The CDR3 is CASSVGDSSYEQYF. CDR3 DNA sequence: TGTGCCAGCAGCGTAGGGGACAGTTCCTACGAGCAGTACTTC.